Listed below are T cell receptor beta chains from one sample, sequenced in a study of Graves' ophthalmopathy and Graves' hyperthyroidism. TCRdb ran MiXCR on the multiplex PCR reads and lists one entry per CDR3 protein. Among 500,000 to 600,000 distinct CDR3 sequences, just under 40% were seen once, and the ten largest hold about 4.2%. Sequencing was done on a sample of peripheral blood or thyroid tissue (not recorded which). Receptor source: an adult man with Graves' hyperthyroidism. CDR3s include the opening cysteine and the closing phenylalanine or tryptophan. The order of the fields is clone size, D gene, V gene, J gene, CDR3 protein, CDR3 DNA. The D gene is left open where the match is weak. A clone size is listed for some rows: how often the clone was seen (once, few, many), or a class if it is expanded.

clone_size: many; d_call: .; v_call: TRBV2; j_call: TRBJ1-5; cdr3_aa: CASSDRGAGNQPQHF; cdr3_nt: TGTGCCAGCAGTGACCGGGGCGCCGGCAATCAGCCCCAGCATTTT
clone_size: many; d_call: TRBD1; v_call: TRBV7-2; j_call: TRBJ2-5; cdr3_aa: CASSLMGQRQETQYF; cdr3_nt: TGTGCCAGCAGCTTAATGGGACAGAGGCAAGAGACCCAGTACTTC
clone_size: few; d_call: TRBD2; v_call: TRBV12-3/TRBV12-4; j_call: TRBJ2-5; cdr3_aa: CASSWTSGQGTQYF; cdr3_nt: TGTGCCAGCAGCTGGACTAGCGGGCAAGGGACCCAGTACTTC
clone_size: .; d_call: TRBD2; v_call: TRBV5-1; j_call: TRBJ2-7; cdr3_aa: CASSLRRPSGRASYEQYF; cdr3_nt: TGTGCCAGCAGCTTGAGGAGGCCTAGCGGGAGAGCCTCCTACGAGCAGTACTTC
clone_size: .; d_call: .; v_call: TRBV25-1; j_call: TRBJ2-2; cdr3_aa: CASSARGQGRTGELFF; cdr3_nt: TGTGCCAGCAGTGCTAGAGGGCAGGGGCGCACCGGGGAGCTGTTTTTT
clone_size: many; d_call: .; v_call: TRBV20-1; j_call: TRBJ2-6; cdr3_aa: CSARSHRDSGANVLTF; cdr3_nt: TGCAGTGCTAGATCCCATCGGGACTCTGGGGCCAACGTCCTGACTTTC
clone_size: .; d_call: .; v_call: TRBV5-5; j_call: TRBJ1-4; cdr3_aa: CVSSSRNRPGEKLFF; cdr3_nt: TGTGTCAGCAGCTCCCGGAACAGGCCTGGGGAAAAACTGTTTTTT
clone_size: many; d_call: TRBD1; v_call: TRBV4-2; j_call: TRBJ1-1; cdr3_aa: CASSSGQTNTEAFF; cdr3_nt: TGTGCCAGCAGCTCGGGACAGACGAACACTGAAGCTTTCTTT
clone_size: many; d_call: .; v_call: TRBV27; j_call: TRBJ2-7; cdr3_aa: CASGKNRIYEQYF; cdr3_nt: TGTGCCAGCGGTAAGAACCGAATCTACGAGCAGTACTTC
clone_size: many; d_call: TRBD2; v_call: TRBV20-1; j_call: TRBJ2-2; cdr3_aa: CSARGGRPGELFF; cdr3_nt: TGCAGTGCTAGGGGCGGGAGGCCCGGGGAGCTGTTTTTT
clone_size: few; d_call: TRBD1; v_call: TRBV12-3/TRBV12-4; j_call: TRBJ2-2; cdr3_aa: CASRSSGLRDRGSAGELFF; cdr3_nt: TGTGCCAGCAGATCGTCAGGTCTCAGGGACAGGGGTTCAGCCGGGGAGCTGTTTTTT
clone_size: many; d_call: .; v_call: TRBV29-1; j_call: TRBJ2-7; cdr3_aa: CSVGGPTSSYEQYF; cdr3_nt: TGCAGCGTTGGAGGGCCCACGAGCTCCTACGAGCAGTACTTC
clone_size: .; d_call: TRBD1; v_call: TRBV2; j_call: TRBJ2-1; cdr3_aa: CASGDRGHEQFF; cdr3_nt: TGTGCCAGCGGGGACAGGGGGCATGAGCAGTTCTTC
clone_size: few; d_call: .; v_call: TRBV28; j_call: TRBJ1-6; cdr3_aa: CASDVRTSPLHF; cdr3_nt: TGTGCCAGCGACGTAAGGACATCACCCCTCCACTTT
clone_size: many; d_call: .; v_call: TRBV10-3; j_call: TRBJ2-3; cdr3_aa: CAISADTEDTQYF; cdr3_nt: TGTGCCATCAGTGCGGACACTGAAGATACGCAGTATTTT
clone_size: .; d_call: .; v_call: TRBV10-3; j_call: TRBJ2-7; cdr3_aa: CAAGGSWVGEQYF; cdr3_nt: TGTGCCGCCGGCGGCTCGTGGGTGGGCGAGCAGTACTTC
clone_size: many; d_call: TRBD2; v_call: TRBV24-1; j_call: TRBJ2-2; cdr3_aa: CATSDPRLAGGLTGELFF; cdr3_nt: TGTGCCACCAGTGATCCGAGACTAGCGGGAGGGTTAACCGGGGAGCTGTTTTTT
clone_size: many; d_call: TRBD1; v_call: TRBV12-3/TRBV12-4; j_call: TRBJ2-5; cdr3_aa: CASSYGQGKETQYF; cdr3_nt: TGTGCCAGCAGTTACGGACAGGGGAAAGAGACCCAGTACTTC
clone_size: .; d_call: TRBD1; v_call: TRBV29-1; j_call: TRBJ1-2; cdr3_aa: CSITGEGYGYTF; cdr3_nt: TGCAGCATCACAGGGGAGGGTTACGGCTACACCTTC
clone_size: .; d_call: TRBD1; v_call: TRBV19; j_call: TRBJ2-2; cdr3_aa: CASSSTGTDTGELFF; cdr3_nt: TGTGCCAGTAGTTCGACAGGGACCGACACCGGGGAGCTGTTTTTT
clone_size: .; d_call: .; v_call: TRBV20-1; j_call: TRBJ2-2; cdr3_aa: CSARATNTGELFF; cdr3_nt: TGCAGTGCTAGGGCCACGAACACCGGGGAGCTGTTTTTT
clone_size: many; d_call: TRBD1; v_call: TRBV15; j_call: TRBJ1-2; cdr3_aa: CATSRGGQGQGEYTF; cdr3_nt: TGTGCCACCAGCAGAGGCGGACAGGGGCAAGGGGAATACACCTTC
clone_size: many; d_call: .; v_call: TRBV20-1; j_call: TRBJ1-1; cdr3_aa: CSARANREGIGAFF; cdr3_nt: TGCAGTGCTAGAGCGAACAGGGAAGGTATTGGAGCTTTCTTT
clone_size: few; d_call: .; v_call: TRBV28; j_call: TRBJ2-5; cdr3_aa: CASSLWGTGALREETQYF; cdr3_nt: TGTGCCAGCAGTTTATGGGGGACGGGGGCGTTAAGGGAAGAGACCCAGTACTTC
clone_size: many; d_call: .; v_call: TRBV20-1; j_call: TRBJ1-5; cdr3_aa: CSAREGVGQPQHF; cdr3_nt: TGCAGTGCTAGAGAGGGGGTAGGTCAGCCCCAGCATTTT
clone_size: many; d_call: .; v_call: TRBV19; j_call: TRBJ1-3; cdr3_aa: CASSMGRQLSGNTIYF; cdr3_nt: TGTGCCAGTAGTATGGGTAGACAGCTCTCTGGAAACACCATATATTTT
clone_size: .; d_call: TRBD2; v_call: TRBV15; j_call: TRBJ2-5; cdr3_aa: CAEAGAQETQYF; cdr3_nt: TGTGCCGAAGCGGGAGCTCAAGAGACCCAGTACTTC
clone_size: .; d_call: TRBD2; v_call: TRBV10-2; j_call: TRBJ2-7; cdr3_aa: CASSPGGLAVREQYF; cdr3_nt: TGCGCCAGCAGTCCAGGGGGACTAGCCGTGAGGGAGCAGTACTTC
clone_size: many; d_call: TRBD2; v_call: TRBV7-6; j_call: TRBJ2-5; cdr3_aa: CASSLLRGLAGVETQYF; cdr3_nt: TGTGCCAGCAGCTTATTGCGGGGACTAGCGGGAGTTGAGACCCAGTACTTC
clone_size: many; d_call: TRBD2; v_call: TRBV7-2; j_call: TRBJ2-5; cdr3_aa: CASSLALAGLWETQYF; cdr3_nt: TGTGCCAGCAGCTTAGCCCTAGCGGGATTGTGGGAGACCCAGTACTTC
clone_size: .; d_call: TRBD1; v_call: TRBV29-1; j_call: TRBJ1-1; cdr3_aa: CTRDRVTEAFF; cdr3_nt: TGCACCAGGGACAGAGTCACTGAAGCTTTCTTT
clone_size: few; d_call: .; v_call: TRBV19; j_call: TRBJ2-3; cdr3_aa: CASSTTGMDTQYF; cdr3_nt: TGTGCCAGTAGTACCACAGGGATGGATACGCAGTATTTT
clone_size: many; d_call: .; v_call: TRBV20-1; j_call: TRBJ1-3; cdr3_aa: CSARDDRRSSGNTIYF; cdr3_nt: TGCAGTGCTAGAGATGACCGGAGATCGTCTGGAAACACCATATATTTT
clone_size: few; d_call: .; v_call: TRBV3-1; j_call: TRBJ1-1; cdr3_aa: CASSQHGNTEAFF; cdr3_nt: TGTGCCAGCAGCCAACACGGGAACACTGAAGCTTTCTTT
clone_size: .; d_call: TRBD1; v_call: TRBV9; j_call: TRBJ1-2; cdr3_aa: CASSVGDRGNYGYTF; cdr3_nt: TGTGCCAGCAGCGTAGGGGACAGGGGGAACTATGGCTACACCTTC
clone_size: many; d_call: TRBD1; v_call: TRBV10-1; j_call: TRBJ2-7; cdr3_aa: CASSRDRANEQYF; cdr3_nt: TGCGCCAGCAGCCGGGACAGGGCAAACGAGCAGTACTTC
clone_size: few; d_call: .; v_call: TRBV9; j_call: TRBJ2-7; cdr3_aa: CASSRGQLSSYEQYF; cdr3_nt: TGTGCCAGCAGCCGGGGGCAGTTGAGCTCCTACGAGCAGTACTTC
clone_size: few; d_call: TRBD1; v_call: TRBV7-9; j_call: TRBJ1-6; cdr3_aa: CASSFRDREGSPLHF; cdr3_nt: TGTGCCAGCAGCTTCCGGGACAGGGAAGGATCACCCCTCCACTTT
clone_size: many; d_call: .; v_call: TRBV2; j_call: TRBJ1-2; cdr3_aa: CASSDRETNYGYTF; cdr3_nt: TGTGCCAGCAGTGACAGGGAAACTAACTATGGCTACACCTTC
clone_size: many; d_call: .; v_call: TRBV29-1; j_call: TRBJ1-2; cdr3_aa: CSVGNRDYGYTF; cdr3_nt: TGCAGCGTTGGGAACAGGGACTATGGCTACACCTTC
clone_size: few; d_call: .; v_call: TRBV30; j_call: TRBJ1-1; cdr3_aa: CAWSAGGDTEAFF; cdr3_nt: TGTGCCTGGAGTGCGGGGGGGGACACTGAAGCTTTCTTT
clone_size: many; d_call: .; v_call: TRBV4-1; j_call: TRBJ2-5; cdr3_aa: CASSQVAGTETQYF; cdr3_nt: TGCGCCAGCAGCCAAGTGGCAGGGACCGAGACCCAGTACTTC
clone_size: few; d_call: TRBD2; v_call: TRBV30; j_call: TRBJ2-7; cdr3_aa: CAWSVGLAWDEQYF; cdr3_nt: TGTGCCTGGAGTGTAGGACTAGCATGGGACGAGCAGTACTTC
clone_size: few; d_call: TRBD1; v_call: TRBV28; j_call: TRBJ1-6; cdr3_aa: CASSLPRGRNSPLHF; cdr3_nt: TGTGCCAGCAGCCTCCCCAGGGGGCGGAATTCACCCCTCCACTTT
clone_size: .; d_call: TRBD1; v_call: TRBV11-2; j_call: TRBJ1-1; cdr3_aa: CAGSTGGNTEAFF; cdr3_nt: TGTGCCGGCAGCACAGGGGGGAACACTGAAGCTTTCTTT
clone_size: .; d_call: .; v_call: TRBV20-1; j_call: TRBJ1-5; cdr3_aa: CSARDANQPQHF; cdr3_nt: TGCAGTGCTCGGGACGCAAATCAGCCCCAGCATTTT